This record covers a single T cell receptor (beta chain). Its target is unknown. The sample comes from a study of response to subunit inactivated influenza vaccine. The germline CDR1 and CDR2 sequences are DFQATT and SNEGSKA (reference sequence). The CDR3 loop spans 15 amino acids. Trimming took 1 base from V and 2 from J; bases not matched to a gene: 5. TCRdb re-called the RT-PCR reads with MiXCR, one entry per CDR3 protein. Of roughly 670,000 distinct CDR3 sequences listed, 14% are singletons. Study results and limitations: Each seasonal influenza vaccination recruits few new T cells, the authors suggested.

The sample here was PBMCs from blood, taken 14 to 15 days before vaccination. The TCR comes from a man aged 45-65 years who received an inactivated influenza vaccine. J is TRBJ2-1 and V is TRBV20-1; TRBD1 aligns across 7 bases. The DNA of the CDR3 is TGCAGTGCTAGAGCGCGGACAGGAGCCTACAATGAGCAGTTCTTC. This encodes CSARARTGAYNEQFF.